Listed below are T cell receptor beta chains from one sample, sequenced in a study of siplizumab effects on memory and regulatory T cells. Libraries were prepared by immunoSEQ multiplex PCR; TCRdb keeps only in-frame clonotypes and omits some of them. The sample holds approximately 75,000 clones, about 92% seen once. The sequencing input was CD8+ T cells sorted from blood. These receptors were collected from a human donor in good health. Each CDR3 is given with its conserved first and last residue. D genes are given only for firm matches. Rows give clone size only sometimes, using once, few, many, or a class for an expanded clone.

clone size: -
V gene: TRBV6-5
J gene: TRBJ1-1
D gene: TRBD1
CDR3 DNA: TGTGCCTCGACAGGGGCCACTGAAGCTTTCTTT
CDR3 protein: CASTGATEAFF

clone size: -
V gene: TRBV7-2
J gene: TRBJ2-3
D gene: TRBD1
CDR3 DNA: TGTGCCAGCAGCCTACCCGGGACAGGCACAGATACGCAGTATTTT
CDR3 protein: CASSLPGTGTDTQYF

clone size: -
V gene: TRBV7-9
J gene: TRBJ1-5
D gene: -
CDR3 DNA: TGTGCCAGCAGCGAACCCCAAGGTAATCAGCCCCAGCATTTT
CDR3 protein: CASSEPQGNQPQHF

clone size: -
V gene: TRBV9
J gene: TRBJ2-7
D gene: TRBD1
CDR3 DNA: TGTGCCAGCAGCGGGGGGACAGGCGCTACCCTCTACGAGCAGTACTTC
CDR3 protein: CASSGGTGATLYEQYF

clone size: -
V gene: TRBV2
J gene: TRBJ2-3
D gene: -
CDR3 DNA: TGTGCCACCCAGACTGTTCTAAAAAGCACAGATACGCAGTATTTT
CDR3 protein: CATQTVLKSTDTQYF

clone size: -
V gene: TRBV5-6
J gene: TRBJ2-7
D gene: -
CDR3 DNA: TGTGCCAGCAGCTTGTCGGCAGCCACCTACGAGCAGTACTTC
CDR3 protein: CASSLSAATYEQYF

clone size: -
V gene: TRBV9
J gene: TRBJ2-2
D gene: TRBD1
CDR3 DNA: TGTGCCAGCAGCGCTCGGACAGGGGAAAACACCGGGGAGCTGTTTTTT
CDR3 protein: CASSARTGENTGELFF

clone size: once
V gene: TRBV4-3
J gene: TRBJ1-6
D gene: -
CDR3 DNA: TGCGCCAGCAGCCAAGACAGGACTTACTATAATTCACCCCTCCACTTT
CDR3 protein: CASSQDRTYYNSPLHF

clone size: -
V gene: TRBV5-1
J gene: TRBJ1-6
D gene: -
CDR3 DNA: TGCGCCAGCAGCAGCGCCGGGGAGGCGATCTCACCCCTCCACTTT
CDR3 protein: CASSSAGEAISPLHF

clone size: -
V gene: TRBV30
J gene: TRBJ1-5
D gene: -
CDR3 DNA: TGTGCCTGGAGTTTCGGGGGGAAAATGAGCAATCAGCCCCAGCATTTT
CDR3 protein: CAWSFGGKMSNQPQHF

clone size: -
V gene: TRBV5-6
J gene: TRBJ2-1
D gene: -
CDR3 DNA: TGTGCCAGCAGCCCCGAAGCCAGGGTGGAGTTCTTC
CDR3 protein: CASSPEARVEFF

clone size: once
V gene: TRBV4-2
J gene: TRBJ1-2
D gene: -
CDR3 DNA: TGTGCCAGCAGCCCGACGATGCGGGGGATCTATGGCTACACCTTC
CDR3 protein: CASSPTMRGIYGYTF

clone size: once
V gene: TRBV30
J gene: TRBJ1-6
D gene: -
CDR3 DNA: TGTGCCTGGAGTGAGGTGGTCGTCTATAATTCACCCCTCCACTTT
CDR3 protein: CAWSEVVVYNSPLHF

clone size: -
V gene: TRBV5-6
J gene: TRBJ2-7
D gene: -
CDR3 DNA: TGTGCCAGCACCCTGGAAGGGGTCGGGGAGCAGTACTTC
CDR3 protein: CASTLEGVGEQYF

clone size: -
V gene: TRBV13
J gene: TRBJ2-7
D gene: TRBD2
CDR3 DNA: TGTGCCAGCAGCCCCCGAACGCCCCCAGCGGGGGACTACGAGCAGTACTTC
CDR3 protein: CASSPRTPPAGDYEQYF

clone size: -
V gene: TRBV11-2
J gene: TRBJ2-5
D gene: TRBD2
CDR3 DNA: TGTGCCAGCAGCTTAGGGCGGGGGGGCCCCCAGACCCAGTACTTC
CDR3 protein: CASSLGRGGPQTQYF

clone size: -
V gene: TRBV2
J gene: TRBJ2-7
D gene: -
CDR3 DNA: TGTGCCAGCAGTCCACCCCACTACGAGCAGTACTTC
CDR3 protein: CASSPPHYEQYF

clone size: -
V gene: TRBV4-1
J gene: TRBJ2-2
D gene: -
CDR3 DNA: TGCGCCAGCAGCCAAGATGGGAGGGGGGAAACCGGGGAGCTGTTTTTT
CDR3 protein: CASSQDGRGETGELFF

clone size: few
V gene: TRBV9
J gene: TRBJ1-1
D gene: -
CDR3 DNA: TGTGCCAGCAGCGCAGGGTTAGGAGGGGCTGAAGCTTTCTTT
CDR3 protein: CASSAGLGGAEAFF

clone size: -
V gene: TRBV6-5
J gene: TRBJ2-4
D gene: TRBD2
CDR3 DNA: TGTGCCAGCAGTTACTCTTTGGGGGGGAATAAAAACATTCAGTACTTC
CDR3 protein: CASSYSLGGNKNIQYF

clone size: -
V gene: TRBV9
J gene: TRBJ2-5
D gene: -
CDR3 DNA: TGTGCCAGCAGCTCGGTGGGGGGCGGAGAGACCCAGTACTTC
CDR3 protein: CASSSVGGGETQYF

clone size: -
V gene: TRBV2
J gene: TRBJ1-1
D gene: -
CDR3 DNA: TGTGCCGGGCCCCCAGCTTTCCTGAACACTGAAGCTTTCTTT
CDR3 protein: CAGPPAFLNTEAFF

clone size: -
V gene: TRBV13
J gene: TRBJ1-2
D gene: -
CDR3 DNA: TGTGCCAGCAGCTTAGGGACAGGTGGCTATGGCTACACCTTC
CDR3 protein: CASSLGTGGYGYTF

clone size: -
V gene: TRBV4-2
J gene: TRBJ2-5
D gene: -
CDR3 DNA: TGTGCCAGCAGCCAAGTAGGGGACCAAGAGACCCAGTACTTC
CDR3 protein: CASSQVGDQETQYF

clone size: -
V gene: TRBV9
J gene: TRBJ2-1
D gene: TRBD2
CDR3 DNA: TGTGCCAGCAGCGTAGGTAGTGGTAGCGGGTCGAATGAGCAGTTCTTC
CDR3 protein: CASSVGSGSGSNEQFF

clone size: -
V gene: TRBV7-9
J gene: TRBJ1-1
D gene: TRBD1
CDR3 DNA: TGTGCCAGCAGCTCCACAGGGGGGGTTGTGGACACTGAAGCTTTCTTT
CDR3 protein: CASSSTGGVVDTEAFF

clone size: -
V gene: TRBV19
J gene: TRBJ1-3
D gene: -
CDR3 DNA: TGTGCCAGTAGTAATCCGGGATTCTCTGGAAACACCATATATTTT
CDR3 protein: CASSNPGFSGNTIYF

clone size: -
V gene: TRBV27
J gene: TRBJ1-1
D gene: -
CDR3 DNA: TGTGCCAGCTATACTAAAATCGGGGGCACTGAAGCTTTCTTT
CDR3 protein: CASYTKIGGTEAFF

clone size: -
V gene: TRBV9
J gene: TRBJ2-5
D gene: TRBD2
CDR3 DNA: TGTGCCAGCAGCGTGTATGGACTAGCGCGGGAGACCCAGTACTTC
CDR3 protein: CASSVYGLARETQYF

clone size: -
V gene: TRBV29-1
J gene: TRBJ2-4
D gene: -
CDR3 DNA: TGCAGCGTTGGGGGGGCCAAAAACATTCAGTACTTC
CDR3 protein: CSVGGAKNIQYF

clone size: -
V gene: TRBV7-8
J gene: TRBJ2-7
D gene: TRBD1
CDR3 DNA: TGTGCCAGCAACAACGGGGACAGCACCTACGAGCAGTACTTC
CDR3 protein: CASNNGDSTYEQYF

clone size: -
V gene: TRBV9
J gene: TRBJ2-1
D gene: TRBD2
CDR3 DNA: TGTGCCAGCAGCTCCGAGGGGGTAGCGGGGGTGGGTGAGCAGTTCTTC
CDR3 protein: CASSSEGVAGVGEQFF

clone size: -
V gene: TRBV4-2
J gene: TRBJ2-3
D gene: -
CDR3 DNA: TGTGCCAGCAGCCAAAGCCCAGATACGCAGTATTTT
CDR3 protein: CASSQSPDTQYF

clone size: -
V gene: TRBV4-1
J gene: TRBJ1-1
D gene: -
CDR3 DNA: TGCGCCAGCAGTCGGACGGTGGGCACTGAAGCTTTCTTT
CDR3 protein: CASSRTVGTEAFF

clone size: once
V gene: TRBV2
J gene: TRBJ1-5
D gene: -
CDR3 DNA: TGTGCCAGCGCAGAGGTTCGCGACAGGAGCAATCAGCCCCAGCATTTT
CDR3 protein: CASAEVRDRSNQPQHF

clone size: -
V gene: TRBV2
J gene: TRBJ2-5
D gene: -
CDR3 DNA: TGTGCCAGCAGACCGGGACCTTCCCAAGAGACCCAGTACTTC
CDR3 protein: CASRPGPSQETQYF

clone size: -
V gene: TRBV5-1
J gene: TRBJ1-2
D gene: TRBD1
CDR3 DNA: TGCGCCAGCAGCTCAGAGGACAGGGGCGTAAACTATGGCTACACCTTC
CDR3 protein: CASSSEDRGVNYGYTF

clone size: -
V gene: TRBV5-1
J gene: TRBJ2-1
D gene: -
CDR3 DNA: TGCGCCAGCAGCCCGGACTCCTACAATGAGCAGTTCTTC
CDR3 protein: CASSPDSYNEQFF

clone size: -
V gene: TRBV5-6
J gene: TRBJ2-7
D gene: -
CDR3 DNA: TGTGCCAGCAGCTCTGTTTTTTGGGGGACCTACGAGCAGTACTTC
CDR3 protein: CASSSVFWGTYEQYF

clone size: -
V gene: TRBV5-4
J gene: TRBJ1-1
D gene: -
CDR3 DNA: TGTGCCAGCAGCGAGACAGGACTTGAAGCTTTCTTT
CDR3 protein: CASSETGLEAFF

clone size: -
V gene: TRBV13
J gene: TRBJ2-3
D gene: -
CDR3 DNA: TGTGCCAGCAGCCCTCCCAACGGGGATACGCAGTATTTT
CDR3 protein: CASSPPNGDTQYF

clone size: -
V gene: TRBV28
J gene: TRBJ2-3
D gene: TRBD2
CDR3 DNA: TGTGCCAGCAGTCCGATCAGGACTAGCGGGGGGCGCAGCACAGATACGCAGTATTTT
CDR3 protein: CASSPIRTSGGRSTDTQYF

clone size: -
V gene: TRBV10-1
J gene: TRBJ2-7
D gene: TRBD1
CDR3 DNA: TGCGCCAGCAGCCTCCGGGACAGGGCCTCCTACGAGCAGTACTTC
CDR3 protein: CASSLRDRASYEQYF

clone size: once
V gene: TRBV4-1
J gene: TRBJ1-2
D gene: -
CDR3 DNA: TGCGCCAGCGCCGGGACAACTAACTATGGCTACACCTTC
CDR3 protein: CASAGTTNYGYTF

clone size: -
V gene: TRBV16
J gene: TRBJ1-4
D gene: -
CDR3 DNA: TGTGCCAGCAGCCGTAGGACAGCTCCTAATGAAAAACTGTTTTTT
CDR3 protein: CASSRRTAPNEKLFF

clone size: -
V gene: TRBV7-9
J gene: TRBJ2-3
D gene: -
CDR3 DNA: TGTGCCAGCAGCTCGGGATCTCGCACAGATACGCAGTATTTT
CDR3 protein: CASSSGSRTDTQYF

clone size: -
V gene: TRBV9
J gene: TRBJ2-7
D gene: TRBD1
CDR3 DNA: TGTGCCAGCAGCCCTCGGACAGGGGGCCTGGGGGGGACCTACGAGCAGTACTTC
CDR3 protein: CASSPRTGGLGGTYEQYF

clone size: -
V gene: TRBV9
J gene: TRBJ2-2
D gene: TRBD2
CDR3 DNA: TGTGCCAGCAGCCACCCAGCGGGGATGACGAACACCGGGGAGCTGTTTTTT
CDR3 protein: CASSHPAGMTNTGELFF

clone size: -
V gene: TRBV7-7
J gene: TRBJ2-1
D gene: -
CDR3 DNA: TGTGCCAGCAGCTTAGCTCTGGGGGACAATGAGCAGTTCTTC
CDR3 protein: CASSLALGDNEQFF

clone size: -
V gene: TRBV10-3
J gene: TRBJ1-2
D gene: TRBD1
CDR3 DNA: TGTGCCATCAGTGAGTCCCAGGGGGATGGCTACACCTTC
CDR3 protein: CAISESQGDGYTF

clone size: -
V gene: TRBV2
J gene: TRBJ2-7
D gene: TRBD1
CDR3 DNA: TGTGCCAGCAGTGAGGGGACAGGGGGTTACTCCGCCTACGAGCAGTACTTC
CDR3 protein: CASSEGTGGYSAYEQYF